The 10 T cell receptor beta chains listed next were all sequenced from one sample in a study of beta chain features in type 1 diabetes. As every portion of the isolated RNA was reverse transcribed, the sequencing read expressed TCRB transcripts. Profiling relied on immunoSEQ multiplex PCR, and the TCRdb table lists in-frame clones only, not all of them. The data contain about 370,000 clones, around 15% of them seen just once; the ten biggest clones take up under 0.02%. Sequencing input: naive CD4+ T cells from blood. These TCRs come from a woman between 18 and 29 years old in good health.

The chain has TRBV16 and TRBJ2-1; TRBD2 aligns across 10 bases. This CDR3 has 15 amino acids. J lost 5 bases, V lost 6 bases, and 7 bases had no gene match. Germline CDR1 reads KGHSY; CDR2 reads FQNENV. The CDR3 DNA follows: TGTGCCAGCAGTCCAGCGGGAGGGCCCAACAATGAGCAGTTCTTC. It is translated as CASSPAGGPNNEQFF.

V gene TRBV30 combines with J gene TRBJ1-1; D is unclear. CDR3 size: 11 residues. Between the trimmed V and J ends, which lost 8 bases and 5 bases, there was a span of 12 bases. Per the germline V gene, CDR1 is GTSNPN and CDR2 is SVGIG (reference sequence). CDR3 region: CARSLQTEAFF. For the CDR3, the DNA is TGTGCCCGGTCCTTACAGACTGAAGCTTTCTTT. The entire variable domain, with the rest obtained from reference TRBV30 and TRBJ1-1, is as follows: SQTIHQWPATLVQPVGSPLSLECTVEGTSNPNLYWYRQAAGRGLQLLFYSVGIGQISSEVPQNLSASRPQDRQFILSSKKLLLSDSGFYLCARSLQTEAFFGQGTRLTVV.

CDR3 protein: CASSLGIWPDTQYF. As DNA, the CDR3 is TGTGCCAGCAGCTTAGGAATCTGGCCAGATACGCAGTATTTT. This chain connects TRBV7-2 to TRBJ2-3, with D uncertain. Germline lookup yields CDR1 SGHTA and CDR2 FQGNSA. V was trimmed by 1 base and J by 4 bases, leaving 9 bases between them. The CDR3 loop spans 14 amino acids.

This clone has a handful of counts. The chain combines TRBV2 with TRBJ2-1; D is possibly TRBD2 (5 bases). Deletions cut 5 bases from V and 6 bases from J, with 17 bases between. The CDR3 extends over 15 amino acids. Germline-derived CDR1 and CDR2 are SNHLY and FYNNEI. This CDR3 is CASSPRRLLRNEQFF. DNA of the CDR3: TGTGCCAGCAGTCCCAGGAGGTTATTACGCAATGAGCAGTTCTTC.

The V and J genes are TRBV29-1 and TRBJ1-3; no firm D call. Deletions cut 4 bases from V and 0 bases from J, with 10 bases between. CDR1 and CDR2 from the germline V gene are SQVTM and ANQGSEA. The CDR3 is 14 residues long. CDR3 coding DNA: TGCAGCGTTGCAGTCATCAGCTCTGGAAACACCATATATTTT. Residues: CSVAVISSGNTIYF.

The CDR3: CSGLQETQYF. The CDR3 coding sequence is TGCAGTGGCCTTCAGGAGACCCAGTACTTC. The V and J genes are TRBV20-1 and TRBJ2-5, with no clear D. This CDR3 is 10 amino acids long. The germline V gene encodes CDR1 DFQATT and CDR2 SNEGSKA (reference sequence). V lost 7 bases to trimming and J lost 5 bases, with 8 bases between them.

This clone was observed a few times. The CDR3 reads CASSLSPSTDTQYF. The DNA for the CDR3 is TGTGCCAGCAGCTTATCCCCTAGCACAGATACGCAGTATTTT. The chain has TRBV11-3 and TRBJ2-3; no definite D call. The V gene's germline CDR1 is SGHNT and CDR2 YENEEA. The CDR3 covers 14 residues. V was shortened by 2 bases and J by 0 bases, with 6 bases between the two germline ends.

This clone was counted a few times. The genes are TRBV5-6 and TRBJ2-3; 10 bases are a match to TRBD2. V gave up 2 bases and J gave up 5 bases; unmatched junction bases: 8. This CDR3 comprises 16 residues. The germline gives CDR1 SGHDT, CDR2 YYEEEE. CDR3: CASSFGLAEPKDTQYF. DNA of the CDR3: TGTGCCAGCAGCTTCGGACTAGCGGAGCCCAAAGATACGCAGTATTTT. The full variable domain, with the rest looked up from reference TRBV5-6 and TRBJ2-3, is DAGVTQSPTHLIKTRGQQVTLRCSPKSGHDTVSWYQQALGQGPQFIFQYYEEEERQRGNFPDRFSGHQFPNYSSELNVNALLLGDSALYLCASSFGLAEPKDTQYFGPGTRLTVL.

V gene TRBV18 combines with J gene TRBJ2-5; D remains unclear. Germline V gives CDR1 KGHSH, CDR2 LQKENI. Between the trimmed V and J ends, which lost 2 bases and 2 bases, there was a span of 6 bases. This CDR3 has 13 amino acids. The CDR3 nucleotides are TGTGCCAGCTCACCATCCAGACAAGAGACCCAGTACTTC. Translating gives CASSPSRQETQYF.

V gene TRBV2 combines with J gene TRBJ2-7; D gene uncertain. The CDR3 has 14 amino acids. V was pared by 4 bases and J by 3 bases, with 13 bases between. Germline-derived CDR1 and CDR2 are SNHLY and FYNNEI. CDR3 region: CASSVDQRVYEQYF. In nucleotides, the CDR3 is TGTGCCAGCAGTGTAGATCAACGGGTCTACGAGCAGTACTTC.